Each of the 30 T cell receptor beta chains below was sequenced from the same sample in a study of T cell responses to AZD1222 COVID-19 vaccine. The repertoire was sequenced with immunoSEQ multiplex PCR; TCRdb's copy has only in-frame clones and lacks some. Of 150,000 to 200,000 clones listed, about 90% are singletons. The material was peripheral blood, obtained on day 0 of AZD1222 vaccination. The receptors derive from an adult in good health.

Only a few counts were recorded for this clone. The V and J genes are TRBV6-2 or TRBV6-3 and TRBJ2-1, with D possibly matching TRBD2 (5 bases). The CDR3 spans 14 residues. Germline CDR1 and CDR2: MNHEY and SVGEGT. V lost 2 bases, J lost 4 bases, and 9 bases lay in between. The CDR3 here is CASSYGLDYNEQFF. The CDR3 nucleotides read TGTGCCAGCAGTTACGGACTGGATTACAATGAGCAGTTCTTC.

The rearrangement links TRBV10-3 to TRBJ1-3; 8 positions agree with TRBD1. The V segment lost 10 bases and the J segment 3 bases; nucleotides outside the gene matches: 23. The CDR3 runs to 19 residues. CDR1 and CDR2 (germline): ENHRY, SYGVKD. The CDR3 reads CATPGGLTSRDICGNTIYF. In DNA, the CDR3 is TGTGCCACCCCAGGGGGCCTTACCTCCCGGGACATTTGTGGAAACACCATATATTTT.

The rearrangement links TRBV30 to TRBJ1-5; D is ambiguous. The CDR3 runs 14 residues. The V end was cut by 0 bases, the J end by 6 bases, with 12 bases between. CDR1 GTSNPN and CDR2 SVGIG come from the germline V gene (reference sequence). The CDR3 region is CAWSVTRGGQPQHF. For the CDR3, the DNA is TGTGCCTGGAGTGTAACCCGGGGAGGTCAGCCCCAGCATTTT.

The rearrangement uses TRBV5-6 and TRBJ2-7, with D maybe TRBD1 (5 bases). Trimming removed 7 bases at V and 3 bases at J, with 17 bases between. Germline V gene lookup returns CDR1 SGHDT and CDR2 YYEEEE. The CDR3 consists of 14 residues. The CDR3: CASEFQGPGYEQYF. The CDR3, as DNA: TGTGCCAGCGAATTCCAGGGCCCCGGCTACGAGCAGTACTTC.

The V call is TRBV6-5, the J call TRBJ1-2; possible D gene TRBD1, 5 bases. The germline CDR1 and CDR2 sequences are MNHEY and SVGAGI. The CDR3 contains 14 residues. V was clipped by 0 bases and J by 7 bases, with 12 bases between them. The DNA of the CDR3 is TGTGCCAGCAGTTACTCGGGGCAGCGGGCTGGCTACACCTTC. It is translated as CASSYSGQRAGYTF.

The chain combines TRBV27 with TRBJ2-5; TRBD2 matches 7 bases. V was pared by 10 bases and J by 2 bases, with 13 bases of the junction left unmatched. The CDR3 extends over 15 amino acids. The germline V gene has CDR1 MNHEY and CDR2 SMNVEV (reference sequence). This CDR3 is CATKRDGGIQETQYF. CDR3 coding DNA: TGTGCCACCAAGCGGGACGGAGGAATACAAGAGACCCAGTACTTC.

The V call is TRBV28, the J call TRBJ2-3; TRBD2 is a possible D gene (6 bases). Germline loops: CDR1 MDHEN, CDR2 SYDVKM. This CDR3 is built from 14 residues. V lost 3 bases and J 4 bases, leaving 11 bases between the germline ends. CDR3 protein: CASSFSAGADTQYF. The CDR3 DNA reads TGTGCCAGCAGTTTTTCAGCGGGCGCAGATACGCAGTATTTT.

V usage is TRBV19 and J usage is TRBJ1-2; D unclear. The V gene's germline CDR1 is LNHDA and CDR2 SQIVND (reference sequence). The CDR3 loop spans 13 amino acids. V lost 5 bases and J lost 4, with 11 bases in between. The CDR3 region has the DNA TGTGCCAGTAGTGAAGGGATCGTCTATGGCTACACCTTC. It codes for CASSEGIVYGYTF.

The genes are TRBV6-5 and TRBJ2-7, with 9 bases identical to TRBD2. Germline V lookup: CDR1 MNHEY, CDR2 SVGAGI. This CDR3 comprises 14 residues. The ends lost 2 bases at V and 7 bases at J; junction bases unmatched: 6. CDR3 in amino acids: CASSYELAGSEQYF. In DNA form, the CDR3 reads TGTGCCAGCAGTTACGAGCTAGCGGGATCTGAGCAGTACTTC.

The V gene is TRBV20-1, the J gene TRBJ2-1, with D perhaps given as TRBD1 or TRBD2 (5 bases each). The germline gives CDR1 DFQATT, CDR2 SNEGSKA (reference sequence). The CDR3 is 11 residues long. The V end lost 5 bases, the J end lost 9 bases, and 11 bases lay between the germline ends. The CDR3 region is CSAQRGVEQFF. For the CDR3, the DNA is TGCAGTGCTCAAAGAGGGGTTGAGCAGTTCTTC.

The chain couples TRBV6-1 to TRBJ1-5; no clear D gene. Germline CDR1 reads MNHNS; CDR2 reads SASEGT. CDR3 size: 14 residues. Trimming took off 2 bases at V and 6 bases at J, with 11 bases between the two ends. Written as DNA, the CDR3 is TGTGCCAGCAGTGAAAGAGGGTGGGGTCAGCCCCAGCATTTT. This gives the protein CASSERGWGQPQHF.

The chain couples TRBV5-1 to TRBJ2-5; the D gene is possibly TRBD2 (6 bases). With 2 bases removed from V and 5 bases from J, the gap between germline ends came to 13 bases. The CDR3 extends over 14 amino acids. Germline values: CDR1 SGHRS, CDR2 YFSETQ. The DNA of the CDR3 is TGCGCCAGCAGCTTCACGGGGGATGGGGAGACCCAGTACTTC. Its translation is CASSFTGDGETQYF.

This clone has only a few counts. The chain is built from TRBV6-5 and TRBJ1-5, with TRBD1 matching over 9 bases. Germline V lookup: CDR1 MNHEY, CDR2 SVGAGI. This CDR3 is 15 amino acids long. With V trimmed by 4 bases and J by 8 bases, 9 bases remained unmatched. CDR3 coding DNA: TGTGCCAGCAGTTCCCCGGGACAGGGTGTAGAGCCCCAGCATTTT. It is translated as CASSSPGQGVEPQHF.

The gene calls are TRBV6-5 and TRBJ1-2, with 7 bases aligning to TRBD1. There are 15 residues in the CDR3. Germline assignment: CDR1 MNHEY and CDR2 SVGAGI. V shed 4 bases and J 4 bases; nucleotides not matched to a gene: 9. In nucleotides, the CDR3 is TGTGCCAGCAGTTTACAGACAGGGTTGGGCTATGGCTACACCTTC. It yields the protein CASSLQTGLGYGYTF.

The gene calls are TRBV30 and TRBJ2-7; maybe TRBD1 (5 bases). This CDR3 spans 12 amino acids. Trimming removed 2 bases at V and 7 bases at J, with 12 bases between. Germline CDR1 GTSNPN, CDR2 SVGIG (reference sequence). CDR3 residues: CAWSMQGWEQYF. The CDR3 DNA reads TGTGCCTGGAGTATGCAGGGCTGGGAGCAGTACTTC.

This rearrangement joins TRBV19 to TRBJ1-3; D uncertain. The CDR3 is made up of 16 amino acids. The germline V and J ends were trimmed by 5 bases and 0 bases, with 14 bases remaining between them. Germline assignment: CDR1 LNHDA and CDR2 SQIVND (reference sequence). For the CDR3, the DNA is TGTGCCAGTAGTCTCGGACCGGGGAGCTCTGGAAACACCATATATTTT. As protein: CASSLGPGSSGNTIYF.

The chain joins TRBV6-5 to TRBJ1-6, with TRBD1 matching over 7 bases. CDR3 length equals 14 residues. The J segment lost 2 bases and the V segment lost 8 bases, leaving 3 bases of the junction unmatched. Germline V gene data show CDR1 as MNHEY and CDR2 as SVGAGI. CDR3: CASQDRPYNSPLHF. DNA of the CDR3: TGTGCCAGCCAGGACAGGCCCTATAATTCACCCCTCCACTTT.

This clone has just one count. The genes are TRBV4-2 and TRBJ1-2; D unclear. Trimming pared 0 bases from V and 6 bases from J, leaving 14 bases between. The CDR3 is 15 residues long. Germline V CDR1 and CDR2: LGHNA, YNFKEQ. Here the CDR3 reads CASSQEFRGSDGYTF. CDR3 DNA sequence: TGTGCCAGCAGCCAAGAATTCCGGGGTAGCGATGGCTACACCTTC.

The chain links TRBV7-2 to TRBJ1-6; 7 bases line up with TRBD1. This CDR3 comprises 14 residues. V gave up 3 bases and J gave up 8 bases; unmatched junction bases: 4. The germline V gene has CDR1 SGHTA and CDR2 FQGNSA. CDR3 DNA: TGTGCCAGCAGCTTCAGGGGGGATGATTCACCCCTCCACTTT. Its translation is CASSFRGDDSPLHF.

The chain combines TRBV5-1 with TRBJ1-2; no clear D. The CDR3 is made up of 15 amino acids. V was trimmed by 0 bases and J by 5 bases, leaving 14 bases between them. Germline CDR1 reads SGHRS; CDR2 reads YFSETQ. In DNA form, the CDR3 reads TGCGCCAGCAGCTTGGCCGTTGGCAACCTTTATGGCTACACCTTC. Its protein is CASSLAVGNLYGYTF.

This clone was seen a single time. CDR3 nucleotide sequence: TGTGCCAGCAGCTTAGGACAGGGGGTCCATGGCTACACCTTC. Protein sequence: CASSLGQGVHGYTF. This chain joins TRBV7-9 and TRBJ1-2; 9 positions agree with TRBD1. With V trimmed by 1 base and J by 6 bases, 3 bases remained unmatched. Germline CDR1 and CDR2: SEHNR and FQNEAQ (reference sequence). The CDR3 has 14 residues.

The V call is TRBV7-8, the J call TRBJ2-4; D might be TRBD2 (7 bases). Germline-derived CDR1 and CDR2 are SGHVS and FQNEAQ. The CDR3 is made up of 20 amino acids. With 5 bases removed from V and 0 bases from J, the gap between germline ends came to 26 bases. Here the CDR3 reads CASSVRRGGQPIVAKNIQYF. The CDR3 coding sequence is TGTGCCAGCAGCGTTAGGAGGGGGGGCCAGCCAATAGTAGCCAAAAACATTCAGTACTTC.

The chain carries TRBV6-5 and TRBJ1-1; no firm D call. V was cut by 5 bases and J by 0 bases, with 13 bases left in between. Germline V gene data show CDR1 as MNHEY and CDR2 as SVGAGI. This CDR3 is 15 amino acids long. The CDR3 DNA reads TGTGCCAGCAGTCCTACGACATTCATGAACACTGAAGCTTTCTTT. It codes for CASSPTTFMNTEAFF.

This rearrangement joins TRBV6-6 to TRBJ1-5; tentative D call: TRBD1 (5 bases). The V and J ends lost 6 bases and 6 bases respectively, with 15 bases between them. Germline CDR1 is MNHNY and CDR2 is SVGAGI (reference sequence). The CDR3 is made up of 14 amino acids. CDR3 sequence: CASRDPLQGQPQHF. The CDR3 coding sequence is TGTGCCAGCAGAGACCCCCTGCAGGGTCAGCCCCAGCATTTT.

The rearrangement uses TRBV7-2 and TRBJ1-4; 7 bases fit TRBD1. This CDR3 has 14 amino acids. V shed 3 bases and J 5 bases; nucleotides not matched to a gene: 3. The germline CDR1 and CDR2 sequences are SGHTA and FQGNSA. The chain's CDR3 is CASSLGQQNEKLFF. CDR3 nucleotide sequence: TGTGCCAGCAGCTTGGGACAGCAAAATGAAAAACTGTTTTTT. The complete variable domain, with remaining parts taken from reference TRBV7-2 and TRBJ1-4, reads GAGVSQSPSNKVTEKGKDVELRCDPISGHTALYWYRQSLGQGLEFLIYFQGNSAPDKSGLPSDRFSAERTGGSVSTLTIQRTQQEDSAVYLCASSLGQQNEKLFFGSGTQLSVL.

The chain uses TRBV28 and TRBJ2-5; D not resolved. Germline V CDR1 and CDR2: MDHEN, SYDVKM. V lost 2 bases and J lost 5, with 12 bases in between. The CDR3 has 14 residues. This chain's CDR3 is CASSLTLPSETQYF. The CDR3 bases are TGTGCCAGCAGTTTAACCCTCCCCTCTGAGACCCAGTACTTC.

This chain joins TRBV6-5 and TRBJ1-5; D is unresolved. V was clipped by 6 bases and J by 2 bases, with 11 bases between them. The V gene's germline CDR1 is MNHEY and CDR2 SVGAGI. This CDR3 region has 14 residues. The CDR3 is CASSAYIGNQPQHF. The CDR3 DNA is TGTGCCAGCAGCGCTTATATTGGCAATCAGCCCCAGCATTTT.

The chain links TRBV5-4 to TRBJ2-3, with D unclear. V gave up 2 bases and J gave up 1 base, with 2 bases separating them. The CDR3 spans 12 residues. CDR1 and CDR2 (germline): SGHNT, YYREEE (reference sequence). This CDR3 reads CASSFGTDTQYF. DNA of the CDR3: TGTGCCAGCAGCTTTGGCACAGATACGCAGTATTTT.

The chain combines TRBV19 with TRBJ2-7, with 10 bases that match TRBD1. Germline-derived CDR1 and CDR2 are LNHDA and SQIVND (reference sequence). The CDR3 consists of 15 residues. The junction had 8 bases not matched to a gene; V was cut back by 6 bases and J by 3 bases. Written as DNA, the CDR3 is TGTGCCAGTAGCCACGGACAGGGGGTTCACTACGAGCAGTACTTC. As protein: CASSHGQGVHYEQYF.

V gene TRBV4-3 combines with J gene TRBJ1-5; possibly TRBD1 for D (5 bases). Germline values: CDR1 LGHNA, CDR2 YSLEER. V was cut by 0 bases and J by 1 base, with 7 bases left in between. The CDR3 length is 15 residues. For the CDR3, the DNA is TGCGCCAGCAGCCAAGACGGGGGGAGCAATCAGCCCCAGCATTTT. Its translation is CASSQDGGSNQPQHF.